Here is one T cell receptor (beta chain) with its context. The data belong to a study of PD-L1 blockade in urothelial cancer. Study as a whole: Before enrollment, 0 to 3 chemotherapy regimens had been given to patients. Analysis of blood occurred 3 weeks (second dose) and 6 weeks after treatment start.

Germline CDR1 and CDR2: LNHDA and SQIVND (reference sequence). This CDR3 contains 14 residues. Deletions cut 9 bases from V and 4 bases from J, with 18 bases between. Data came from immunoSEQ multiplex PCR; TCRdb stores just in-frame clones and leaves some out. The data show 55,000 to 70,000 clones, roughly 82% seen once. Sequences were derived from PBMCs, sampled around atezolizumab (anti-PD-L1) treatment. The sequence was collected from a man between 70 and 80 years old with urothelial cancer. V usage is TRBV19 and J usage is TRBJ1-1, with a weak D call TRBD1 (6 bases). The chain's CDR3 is CASINRAGGTEAFF. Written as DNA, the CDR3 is TGTGCCAGCATTAACAGGGCCGGCGGCACTGAAGCTTTCTTT.